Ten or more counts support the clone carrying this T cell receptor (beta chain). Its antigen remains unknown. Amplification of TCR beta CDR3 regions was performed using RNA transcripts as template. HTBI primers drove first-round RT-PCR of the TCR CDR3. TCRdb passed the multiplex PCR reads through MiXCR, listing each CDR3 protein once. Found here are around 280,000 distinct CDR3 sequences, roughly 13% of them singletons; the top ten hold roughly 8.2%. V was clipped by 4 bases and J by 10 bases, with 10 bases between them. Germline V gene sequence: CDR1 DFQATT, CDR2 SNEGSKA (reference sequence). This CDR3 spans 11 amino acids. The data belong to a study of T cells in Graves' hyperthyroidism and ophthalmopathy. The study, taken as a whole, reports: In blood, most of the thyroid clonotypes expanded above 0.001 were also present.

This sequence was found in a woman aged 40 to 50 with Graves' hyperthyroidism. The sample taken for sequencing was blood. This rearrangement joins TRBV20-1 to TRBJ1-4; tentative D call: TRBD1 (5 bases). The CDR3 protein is CSANTGGKLFF. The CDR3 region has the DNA TGCAGTGCTAATACAGGAGGAAAACTGTTTTTT.